This T cell receptor beta chain derives from a study of T cell responses to AZD1222 COVID-19 vaccine. About the study: Second doses were pooled across both intervals (about 4 or about 12 weeks).

TCRdb's copy holds only in-frame clones and misses some; the assay was immunoSEQ multiplex PCR. This table has 83,000 or so clones, roughly 86% appearing once. Losses at the gene ends were 8 bases for V and 6 bases for J; bases not matched to a gene: 13. The CDR3 spans 15 residues. Germline CDR1 SNHLY, CDR2 FYNNEI. The V and J genes are TRBV2 and TRBJ2-1; 7 bases map to TRBD2. The source material was peripheral blood, sampled on day 0 of AZD1222 vaccination. This clonotype originated in an adult in good health. As DNA, the CDR3 is TGTGCCAGCGGCCTCGGGCTAGCGGCAGTCAATGAGCAGTTCTTC. Protein product: CASGLGLAAVNEQFF.